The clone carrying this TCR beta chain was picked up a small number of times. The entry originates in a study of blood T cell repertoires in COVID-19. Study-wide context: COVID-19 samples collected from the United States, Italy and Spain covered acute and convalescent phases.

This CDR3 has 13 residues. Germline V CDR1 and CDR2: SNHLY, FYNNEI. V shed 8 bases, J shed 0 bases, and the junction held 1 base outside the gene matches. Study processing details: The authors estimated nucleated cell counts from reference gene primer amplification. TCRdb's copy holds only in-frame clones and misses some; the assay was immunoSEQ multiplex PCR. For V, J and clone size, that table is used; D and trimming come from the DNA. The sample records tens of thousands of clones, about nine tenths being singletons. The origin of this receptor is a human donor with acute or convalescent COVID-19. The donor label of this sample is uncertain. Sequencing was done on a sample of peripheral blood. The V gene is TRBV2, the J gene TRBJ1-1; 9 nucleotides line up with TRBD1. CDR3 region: CASGTGLNTEAFF. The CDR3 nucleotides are TGTGCCAGCGGGACAGGGCTGAACACTGAAGCTTTCTTT.